The entry below gives a single T cell receptor (beta chain) sequence along with its context. The primer mix had 60 V beta and 13 J beta primers. Assay used: immunoSEQ multiplex PCR; TCRdb lists only in-frame clones, some missing. The repertoire includes tens of thousands of clones, about 89% of them detected once, and 5% to 6% sits in the top ten. This sample is drawn from a study of glioma-infiltrating T cells after dendritic cell vaccination. As to time point: after dendritic cell vaccination, including at tumor progression/relapse. Fresh-frozen tumor tissue and more than two years of survival data were available for all. Before vaccination, two weeks after the third vaccination, and at progression, PBMC were collected. This CDR3 has 15 amino acids.

The sequence was obtained from a human donor with glioblastoma. Sequencing was performed on blood, taken after dendritic cell vaccination. The chain links TRBV21-1 to TRBJ2-3; the DNA was not compared with TRBD2, the D call given in the table. TRBV21-1 is a listed pseudogene. This chain's CDR3 is CASSKASGVRDTQYF. As DNA, the CDR3 is TGTGCCAGCAGCAAAGCCTCGGGGGTCCGGGATACGCAGTATTTT.